This T cell receptor (beta chain) was captured by sequencing in a study of OX40 agonist ivuxolimab in advanced cancers. Study-level background: Partial responses were achieved by three patients, one with hepatocellular carcinoma and two with cutaneous melanoma. Study-level points and caveats: Mean expanded clone counts were higher in CD8+ than CD4+ T cells.

J was trimmed by 2 bases and V by 4 bases; bases with no gene match: 4. The CDR3 has 15 amino acids. CDR1 PRHDT and CDR2 FYEKMQ come from the germline V gene (reference sequence). TCRdb's table, derived via immunoSEQ multiplex PCR, lists solely in-frame clones and lacks some. This table has tens of thousands of clones, about nine tenths appearing once. As regards this clone: Its antigen is currently unknown.

This TCR came from an adult with an advanced solid tumor such as melanoma, head and neck, liver or kidney cancer. J is TRBJ2-1 and V is TRBV13; 8 bases are shared with TRBD1. Sequencing was performed on CD4+ or CD8+ T cells sorted from blood, taken in a trial of the OX40 agonist ivuxolimab. The CDR3 nucleotides read TGTGCCAGCAGCTCAGGGGGCTTAGCCTACAATGAGCAGTTCTTC. This translates into CASSSGGLAYNEQFF.